The 27 T cell receptor beta chains reported below all come from one sample, sequenced in a study of blood T cell repertoires in COVID-19. Clones were sequenced by immunoSEQ multiplex PCR, and TCRdb holds only the in-frame ones, with some missing. The sample comprises 75,000 to 95,000 clones, roughly 70% of which are singletons, and 20% to 25% rests with the top ten. Specimen: peripheral blood. The receptor set was obtained from an older woman in a cohort sampled during active or convalescent COVID-19.

This rearrangement joins TRBV4-1 to TRBJ2-5; 12 bases are a match to TRBD2. J was trimmed by 5 bases and V by 4 bases; bases with no gene match: 14. The CDR3 is 18 residues long. Germline CDR1 reads MGHRA; CDR2 reads YSYEKL. CDR3 coding DNA: TGCGCCAGCAGCCCGAGGGGCCTAGCGGGGGGGACCAGGGAGACCCAGTACTTC. Its protein is CASSPRGLAGGTRETQYF.

There are a few counts of this clone. The chain recombines TRBV12-3 or TRBV12-4 with TRBJ1-6; D call uncertain. Trimming pared 3 bases from V and 9 bases from J, leaving 9 bases between. The CDR3 consists of 13 residues. The CDR3 loop reads CASSFRVASPLHF. DNA of the CDR3: TGTGCCAGCAGTTTCCGGGTGGCTTCACCCCTCCACTTT.

This clone was detected only once. The chain uses TRBV5-1 and TRBJ2-1; TRBD2 matches at 11 bases. After removal of 4 bases from V and 8 bases from J, the junction contained 5 bases not matched to a gene. CDR1 and CDR2 from the germline V gene are SGHRS and YFSETQ. CDR3 size: 14 residues. The DNA for the CDR3 is TGCGCCAGCAGCGCCCTAGCGGGGGGCGATGAGCAGTTCTTC. Its translation: CASSALAGGDEQFF.

This rearrangement joins TRBV7-2 to TRBJ2-3, with 10 bases aligning to TRBD2. Germline loops: CDR1 SGHTA, CDR2 FQGNSA. The junction had 5 bases not matched to a gene; V was cut back by 4 bases and J by 1 base. This CDR3 has 16 residues. CDR3 amino acids: CASSSYTSGGTDTQYF. In nucleotides, the CDR3 is TGTGCCAGCAGCTCCTACACTAGCGGGGGCACAGATACGCAGTATTTT.

This clone occurred a few times. V usage is TRBV18 and J usage is TRBJ1-5, with TRBD1 matching over 9 bases. V trimming: 6 bases; J trimming: 1 base; junction bases outside the gene matches: 1. This CDR3 is built from 14 residues. Germline V lookup: CDR1 KGHSH, CDR2 LQKENI. The CDR3 sequence is CASSGQGSNQPQHF. DNA for the CDR3: TGTGCCAGCTCCGGACAGGGGAGCAATCAGCCCCAGCATTTT.

CDR3 DNA sequence: TGTGCCAGCAGTTTTAGGACAGGGGGCGCGGGCAATCAGCCCCAGCATTTT. Translated, it gives CASSFRTGGAGNQPQHF. The V and J genes are TRBV28 and TRBJ1-5, with 11 bases that match TRBD1. CDR3 length: 17 residues. The V and J ends lost 3 bases and 2 bases, in that order; junction bases with no gene match: 6. Germline values: CDR1 MDHEN, CDR2 SYDVKM.

This rearrangement joins TRBV6-1 to TRBJ2-7; tentatively, D is TRBD1 (5 bases). CDR3 length: 15 residues. Per germline, CDR1 MNHNS and CDR2 SASEGT. V shed 3 bases and J shed 3 bases, with 15 bases lying between them. The chain's CDR3 is CASSEGQGRIYEQYF. For the CDR3, the DNA is TGTGCCAGCAGTGAGGGCCAGGGCAGAATCTACGAGCAGTACTTC.

V and J are TRBV29-1 and TRBJ1-1, with D maybe TRBD1 (6 bases). This CDR3 region has 13 residues. Trimming removed 1 base at V and 7 bases at J, with 13 bases between. CDR1 and CDR2 (germline): SQVTM, ANQGSEA. CDR3 sequence (DNA): TGCAGCGTTGAAGCCCCGGACAGTGGTGAAGCTTTCTTT. Protein: CSVEAPDSGEAFF.

V gene TRBV5-1 combines with J gene TRBJ2-3, with 8 bases lining up with TRBD1. Germline lookup yields CDR1 SGHRS and CDR2 YFSETQ. V lost 0 bases and J lost 0; bases outside the gene matches: 6. The CDR3 has 17 residues. CDR3 in DNA: TGCGCCAGCAGCTTGGTTAACAGGGGGTCTAGCACAGATACGCAGTATTTT. Its protein is CASSLVNRGSSTDTQYF.

The chain links TRBV9 to TRBJ2-2, with TRBD1 matching over 8 bases. Looked up from germline, CDR1 is SGDLS and CDR2 is YYNGEE. The CDR3 runs 16 residues. V shed 4 bases and J 7 bases; nucleotides not matched to a gene: 12. In DNA form, the CDR3 reads TGTGCCAGCAGCCCTGTCGGACAGGGTATTGGCGGGGAGCTGTTTTTT. This codes for CASSPVGQGIGGELFF.

This chain uses TRBV7-9 with TRBJ2-3; the D gene is possibly TRBD2 (6 bases). The V end was cut by 5 bases, the J end by 2 bases, with 14 bases between. This CDR3 spans 15 amino acids. The germline gives CDR1 SEHNR, CDR2 FQNEAQ (reference sequence). CDR3 nucleotide sequence: TGTGCCAGCAGCATTACAGAGGACTACACAGATACGCAGTATTTT. Its protein is CASSITEDYTDTQYF.

V usage is TRBV19 and J usage is TRBJ1-3, with 10 bases that match TRBD1. The J segment lost 0 bases and the V segment lost 5 bases, leaving 7 bases of the junction unmatched. The CDR3 loop spans 17 amino acids. CDR1 is LNHDA and CDR2 is SQIVND in the germline V gene (reference sequence). DNA of the CDR3: TGTGCCAGTAGTGTGGGACAGGGGTTTTACTCTGGAAACACCATATATTTT. Encoded protein: CASSVGQGFYSGNTIYF.

This clone appeared once. V usage is TRBV7-2 and J usage is TRBJ1-6; the D is unclear. CDR1 is SGHTA and CDR2 is FQGNSA in the germline V gene. V gave up 4 bases and J gave up 11 bases, with 12 bases separating them. The CDR3 length is 13 residues. The CDR3 reads CASSSSLTAPLHF. DNA for the CDR3: TGTGCCAGCAGCTCCTCCTTAACGGCACCCCTCCACTTT.

The J gene is TRBJ1-2, the V gene TRBV7-9, with a tentative D call TRBD1 (6 bases). Trimming took off 3 bases at V and 5 bases at J, with 7 bases between the two ends. This CDR3 contains 12 residues. The germline V gene encodes CDR1 SEHNR and CDR2 FQNEAQ (reference sequence). This chain's CDR3 is CASSFRGYGYTF. The CDR3 DNA sequence: TGTGCCAGCAGCTTTAGGGGGTATGGCTACACCTTC.

The CDR3 nucleotides are TGTGCCAGCAGTTACTCGGAGGGTCGGAGGAATTCACCCCTCCACTTT. It codes for CASSYSEGRRNSPLHF. The genes are TRBV6-5 and TRBJ1-6; no clear D gene. The germline V and J ends were trimmed by 0 bases and 7 bases, with 13 bases remaining between them. This CDR3 spans 16 amino acids. The germline CDR1 and CDR2 sequences are MNHEY and SVGAGI.

The rearrangement uses TRBV9 and TRBJ1-3; D is possibly TRBD1 (6 bases). The CDR3 has 16 amino acids. Trimming removed 5 bases from V and 1 base from J, with 16 bases in between. The germline gives CDR1 SGDLS, CDR2 YYNGEE. The chain's CDR3 is CASSTGHFGSGNTIYF. CDR3 sequence (DNA): TGTGCCAGCAGTACGGGACATTTCGGATCTGGAAACACCATATATTTT.

The chain is built from TRBV15 and TRBJ2-5; 8 positions agree with TRBD2. The trim removed 8 bases at V and 2 bases at J, leaving 4 bases unmatched. The CDR3 has 13 residues. CDR1 is LNHNV, CDR2 YYDKDF, per germline (reference sequence). For the CDR3, the DNA is TGTGCCACCGCGGGGGGACTACAAGAGACCCAGTACTTC. It codes for CATAGGLQETQYF.

This clone occurred many times. The chain links TRBV5-6 to TRBJ1-3; D is ambiguous. Germline values: CDR1 SGHDT, CDR2 YYEEEE. The CDR3 has 15 amino acids. Between the trimmed V and J ends, which lost 0 bases and 7 bases, there was a span of 14 bases. CDR3 bases: TGTGCCAGCAGCTTGGCTTCCGGGAGCCGGAACACCATATATTTT. Protein: CASSLASGSRNTIYF. The whole variable domain, filled in from reference TRBV5-6 and TRBJ1-3, reads DAGVTQSPTHLIKTRGQQVTLRCSPKSGHDTVSWYQQALGQGPQFIFQYYEEEERQRGNFPDRFSGHQFPNYSSELNVNALLLGDSALYLCASSLASGSRNTIYFGEGSWLTVV.

The CDR3 bases are TGTGCCAGCAGCTCAAACTTACCCCGCAACGAAAAACTGTTTTTT. This gives the protein CASSSNLPRNEKLFF. The V and J genes are TRBV5-5 and TRBJ1-4; no clear D gene. V lost 3 bases and J lost 8, with 17 bases in between. The germline CDR1 and CDR2 sequences are SGHKS and YYEKEE (reference sequence). The CDR3 extends over 15 amino acids. Complete variable domain (other parts from reference TRBV5-5 and TRBJ1-4): DAGVTQSPTHLIKTRGQQVTLRCSPISGHKSVSWYQQVLGQGPQFIFQYYEKEERGRGNFPDRFSARQFPNYSSELNVNALLLGDSALYLCASSSNLPRNEKLFFGSGTQLSVL.

The V and J genes are TRBV5-6 and TRBJ2-7, with a possible D match to TRBD1 (5 bases). This CDR3 has 14 residues. V was trimmed by 2 bases and J by 4 bases, leaving 13 bases between them. Germline V gene lookup returns CDR1 SGHDT and CDR2 YYEEEE. The CDR3 is CASSLVDRPYEQYF. For the CDR3, the DNA is TGTGCCAGCAGCTTAGTTGACAGACCATACGAGCAGTACTTC.

The chain carries TRBV29-1 and TRBJ2-7, with D possibly being TRBD1 (6 bases). The CDR3 contains 11 residues. The V gene's germline CDR1 is SQVTM and CDR2 ANQGSEA. V was trimmed by 6 bases and J by 3 bases, leaving 9 bases between them. The CDR3 bases are TGCAGCGTCAGCAGGGGCTACGAGCAGTACTTC. Its protein is CSVSRGYEQYF.

J is TRBJ2-2 and V is TRBV10-3, with TRBD1 matching 7 bases. The junction had 4 bases not matched to a gene; V was cut back by 6 bases and J by 0 bases. The CDR3 runs 15 residues. Germline CDR1 ENHRY, CDR2 SYGVKD. The CDR3 protein is CAIRGQVPNTGELFF. CDR3 DNA sequence: TGTGCCATCAGAGGACAGGTACCGAACACCGGGGAGCTGTTTTTT.

This chain uses TRBV30 with TRBJ1-4, with unresolved D. This CDR3 has 12 amino acids. Germline V gives CDR1 GTSNPN, CDR2 SVGIG (reference sequence). The V gene lost 0 bases and the J gene lost 10 bases, with 9 bases spanning the gap. The DNA of the CDR3 is TGTGCCTGGAGTGTTTCTGAGGGAAAACTGTTTTTT. This codes for CAWSVSEGKLFF.

This chain links TRBV6-5 with TRBJ2-1; tentative D call: TRBD2 (6 bases). The length of the CDR3 is 12 residues. The V gene lost 11 bases and the J gene lost 8 bases, with 16 bases spanning the gap. The germline gives CDR1 MNHEY, CDR2 SVGAGI. The CDR3 is CAGGARTDEQFF. For the CDR3, the DNA is TGTGCCGGCGGGGCAAGGACGGATGAGCAGTTCTTC.

This clone has more than one count but fewer than ten. Additional DNA sequences in this sample encode the identical CDR3. The V call is TRBV7-2, the J call TRBJ1-5; tentatively, D is TRBD1 (6 bases). The CDR3 is 14 residues long. The germline gives CDR1 SGHTA, CDR2 FQGNSA. The V end was cut by 2 bases, the J end by 1 base, with 6 bases between. The CDR3 reads CASSLRGSNQPQHF. The DNA for the CDR3 is TGTGCCAGCAGCTTAAGGGGGAGCAATCAGCCCCAGCATTTT.

The V and J genes are TRBV12-1 and TRBJ1-3; the table's TRBD1 call for D was not verified on the DNA. TRBV12-1 is assigned pseudogene status. This CDR3 region has 18 residues. The CDR3 region is CASSGEGQGVLSGNTIYF. The CDR3 coding sequence is TGTGCCAGCAGCGGGGAAGGACAGGGGGTCCTCTCTGGAAACACCATATATTTT.

The chain recombines TRBV18 with TRBJ1-5; TRBD1 aligns across 7 bases. CDR3 length: 16 amino acids. Germline CDR1 reads KGHSH; CDR2 reads LQKENI. The V gene end was trimmed by 2 bases and the J gene end by 2 bases; junction bases not matched to a gene: 6. In nucleotides, the CDR3 is TGTGCCAGCTCACCATCCGACAGGGTTGGCAATCAGCCCCAGCATTTT. As protein: CASSPSDRVGNQPQHF.